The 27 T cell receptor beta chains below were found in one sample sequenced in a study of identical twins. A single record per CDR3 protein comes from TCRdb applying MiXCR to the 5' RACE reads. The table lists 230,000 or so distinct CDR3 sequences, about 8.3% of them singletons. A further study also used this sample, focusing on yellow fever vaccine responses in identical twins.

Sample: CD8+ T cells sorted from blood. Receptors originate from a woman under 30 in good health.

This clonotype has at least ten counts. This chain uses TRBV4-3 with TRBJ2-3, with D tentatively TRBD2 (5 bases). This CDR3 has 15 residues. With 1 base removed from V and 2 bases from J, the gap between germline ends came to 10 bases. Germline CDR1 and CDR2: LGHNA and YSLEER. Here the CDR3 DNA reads TGCGCCAGCAGCCAAGTTAGCGCCCTCACAGATACGCAGTATTTT. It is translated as CASSQVSALTDTQYF.

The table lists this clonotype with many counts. The CDR3 bases are TGCAGCGTTGAAGGGAGGGATCCTGGCTACACCTTC. Its protein product is CSVEGRDPGYTF. The V gene is TRBV29-1, the J gene TRBJ1-2; D gene unclear. CDR1 and CDR2 (germline): SQVTM, ANQGSEA. The CDR3 has 12 residues. Trimming stripped 1 base from V and 7 bases from J, with 10 bases between.

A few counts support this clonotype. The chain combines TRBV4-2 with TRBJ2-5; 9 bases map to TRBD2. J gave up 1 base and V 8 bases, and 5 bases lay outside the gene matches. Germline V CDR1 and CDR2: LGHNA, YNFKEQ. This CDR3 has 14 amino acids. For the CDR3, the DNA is TGTGCCAGCGCGGGGGGGAATGCCCAAGAGACCCAGTACTTC. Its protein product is CASAGGNAQETQYF.

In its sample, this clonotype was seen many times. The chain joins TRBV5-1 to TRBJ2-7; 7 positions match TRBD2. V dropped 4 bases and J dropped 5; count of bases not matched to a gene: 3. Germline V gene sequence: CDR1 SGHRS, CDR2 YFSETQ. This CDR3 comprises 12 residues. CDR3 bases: TGCGCCAGCAGCCGTGGGGGGGACGAGCAGTACTTC. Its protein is CASSRGGDEQYF.

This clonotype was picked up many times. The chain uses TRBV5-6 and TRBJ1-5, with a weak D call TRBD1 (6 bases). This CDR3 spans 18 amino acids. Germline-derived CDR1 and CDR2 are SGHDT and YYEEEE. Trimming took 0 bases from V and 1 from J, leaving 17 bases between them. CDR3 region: CASSLAGHRFGSNQPQHF. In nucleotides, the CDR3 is TGTGCCAGCAGCTTGGCGGGACACAGATTTGGGAGCAATCAGCCCCAGCATTTT.

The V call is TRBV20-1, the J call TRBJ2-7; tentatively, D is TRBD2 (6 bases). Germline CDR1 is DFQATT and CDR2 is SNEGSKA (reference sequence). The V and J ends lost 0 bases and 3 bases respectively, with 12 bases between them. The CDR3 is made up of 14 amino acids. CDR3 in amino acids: CSARDLLARYEQYF. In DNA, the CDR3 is TGCAGTGCTAGAGATCTTCTAGCGCGCTACGAGCAGTACTTC.

The CDR3 bases are TGTGCCAGCACCGAGGTTCCGGGGGTTAATGAGCAGTTCTTC. This encodes CASTEVPGVNEQFF. The chain couples TRBV11-2 to TRBJ2-1; TRBD2 might be the D (6 bases). With 7 bases removed from V and 7 bases from J, the gap between germline ends came to 17 bases. This CDR3 region has 14 residues. Germline CDR1 is SGHAT and CDR2 is FQNNGV.

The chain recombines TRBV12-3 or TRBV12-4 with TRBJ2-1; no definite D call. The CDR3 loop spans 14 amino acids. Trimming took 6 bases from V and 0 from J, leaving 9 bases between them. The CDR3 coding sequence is TGTGCCAGCAGCCTAGTGAGCTCCTACAATGAGCAGTTCTTC. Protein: CASSLVSSYNEQFF.

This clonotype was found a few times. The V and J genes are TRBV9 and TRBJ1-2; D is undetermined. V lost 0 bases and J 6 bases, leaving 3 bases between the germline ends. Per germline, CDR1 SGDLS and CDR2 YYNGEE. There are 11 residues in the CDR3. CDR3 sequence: CASSVGDGYTF. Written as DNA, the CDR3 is TGTGCCAGCAGCGTAGGGGATGGCTACACCTTC.

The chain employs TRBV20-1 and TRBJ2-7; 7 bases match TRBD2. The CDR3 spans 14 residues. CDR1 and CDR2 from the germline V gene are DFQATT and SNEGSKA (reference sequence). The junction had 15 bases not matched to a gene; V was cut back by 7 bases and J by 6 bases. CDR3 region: CSDHMREGLSEQYF. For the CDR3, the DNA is TGCAGTGACCATATGAGGGAGGGCCTTAGCGAGCAGTACTTC.

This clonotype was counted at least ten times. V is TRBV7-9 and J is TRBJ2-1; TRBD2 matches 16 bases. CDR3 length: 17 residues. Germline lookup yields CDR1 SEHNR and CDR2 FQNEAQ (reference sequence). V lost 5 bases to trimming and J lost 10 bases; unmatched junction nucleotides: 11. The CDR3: CASSQGTSGGGPPEQFF. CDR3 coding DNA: TGTGCCAGCAGCCAAGGGACTAGCGGGGGGGGGCCCCCCGAGCAGTTCTTC.

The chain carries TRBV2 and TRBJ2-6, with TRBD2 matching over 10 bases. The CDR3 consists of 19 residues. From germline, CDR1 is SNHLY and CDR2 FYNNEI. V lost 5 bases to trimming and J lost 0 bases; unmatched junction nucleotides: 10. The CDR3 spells CASSPLLAGDNSGANVLTF. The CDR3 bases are TGTGCCAGCAGTCCCTTGCTAGCGGGGGATAACTCTGGGGCCAACGTCCTGACTTTC.

Here the CDR3 reads CASSLSGTTFYNEQFF. For the CDR3, the DNA is TGTGCCAGCAGCTTATCGGGGACAACATTCTACAATGAGCAGTTCTTC. The V call is TRBV7-2, the J call TRBJ2-1; D might be TRBD1 (6 bases). Germline CDR1 and CDR2: SGHTA and FQGNSA. The CDR3 length is 16 residues. The germline V and J ends were trimmed by 2 bases and 3 bases, with 14 bases remaining between them.

CDR3 sequence reads: CASSQEGVASAAYEQYF. The DNA of the CDR3 is TGTGCCAGCAGCCAAGAAGGGGTGGCGTCGGCGGCCTACGAGCAGTACTTC. J is TRBJ2-7 and V is TRBV4-2; tentative D call: TRBD1 (5 bases). This CDR3 is 17 amino acids long. V lost 0 bases and J 2 bases, leaving 17 bases between the germline ends. Germline lookup yields CDR1 LGHNA and CDR2 YNFKEQ.

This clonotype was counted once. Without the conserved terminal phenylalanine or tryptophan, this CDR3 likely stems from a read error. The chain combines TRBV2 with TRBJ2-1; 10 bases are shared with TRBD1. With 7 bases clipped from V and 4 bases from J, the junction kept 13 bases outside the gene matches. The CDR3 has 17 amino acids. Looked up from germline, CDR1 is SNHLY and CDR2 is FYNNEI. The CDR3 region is CASIPEPGQGWYNEQFS. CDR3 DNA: TGTGCCAGCATCCCGGAACCGGGACAGGGGTGGTACAATGAGCAGTTCTCC.

CDR3 sequence reads: CSQWQGAGKLFF. The CDR3 bases are TGCAGTCAGTGGCAGGGGGCCGGAAAACTGTTTTTT. The chain joins TRBV20-1 to TRBJ1-4, with 8 bases fitting TRBD1. With V trimmed by 8 bases and J by 10 bases, 9 bases remained unmatched. The germline CDR1 and CDR2 sequences are DFQATT and SNEGSKA (reference sequence). The CDR3 has 12 amino acids.

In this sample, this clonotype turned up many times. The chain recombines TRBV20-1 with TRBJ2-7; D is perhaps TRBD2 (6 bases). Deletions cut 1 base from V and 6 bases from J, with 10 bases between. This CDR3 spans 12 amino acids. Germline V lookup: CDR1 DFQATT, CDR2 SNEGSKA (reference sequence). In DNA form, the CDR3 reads TGCAGTGCTAGAGGGGCGGGGTTCGAGCAGTACTTC. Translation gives CSARGAGFEQYF.

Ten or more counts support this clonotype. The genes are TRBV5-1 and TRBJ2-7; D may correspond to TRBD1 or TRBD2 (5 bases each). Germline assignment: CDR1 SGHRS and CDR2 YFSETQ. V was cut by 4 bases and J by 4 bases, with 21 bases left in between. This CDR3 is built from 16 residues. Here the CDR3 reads CASSAQQEAPNYEQYF. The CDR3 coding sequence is TGCGCCAGCAGCGCTCAACAGGAGGCTCCTAATTACGAGCAGTACTTC.

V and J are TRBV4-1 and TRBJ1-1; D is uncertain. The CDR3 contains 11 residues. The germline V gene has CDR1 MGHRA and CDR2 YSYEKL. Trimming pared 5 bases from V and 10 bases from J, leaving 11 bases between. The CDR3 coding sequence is TGCGCCAGCAGCACCGGTAGGGTAGCTTTCTTT. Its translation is CASSTGRVAFF.

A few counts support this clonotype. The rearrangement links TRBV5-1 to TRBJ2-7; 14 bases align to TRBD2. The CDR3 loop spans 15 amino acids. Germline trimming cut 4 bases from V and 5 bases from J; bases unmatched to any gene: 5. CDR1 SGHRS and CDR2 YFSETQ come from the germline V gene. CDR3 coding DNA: TGCGCCAGCAGCCTAGGACTAGCGGGAGGCCACGAGCAGTACTTC. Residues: CASSLGLAGGHEQYF.

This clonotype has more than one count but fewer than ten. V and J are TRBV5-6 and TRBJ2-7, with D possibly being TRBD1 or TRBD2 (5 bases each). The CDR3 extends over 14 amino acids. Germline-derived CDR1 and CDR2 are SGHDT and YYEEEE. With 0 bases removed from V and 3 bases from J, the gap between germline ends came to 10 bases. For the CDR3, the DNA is TGTGCCAGCAGCTTGGTGGGGGAGTTCTACGAGCAGTACTTC. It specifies CASSLVGEFYEQYF.

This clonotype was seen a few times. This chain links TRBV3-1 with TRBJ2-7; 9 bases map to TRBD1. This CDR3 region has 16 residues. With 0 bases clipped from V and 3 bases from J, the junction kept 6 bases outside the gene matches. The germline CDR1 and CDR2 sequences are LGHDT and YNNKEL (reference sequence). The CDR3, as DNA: TGTGCCAGCAGCCAAGATCCGGGACAGGGCTTCTACGAGCAGTACTTC. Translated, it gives CASSQDPGQGFYEQYF.

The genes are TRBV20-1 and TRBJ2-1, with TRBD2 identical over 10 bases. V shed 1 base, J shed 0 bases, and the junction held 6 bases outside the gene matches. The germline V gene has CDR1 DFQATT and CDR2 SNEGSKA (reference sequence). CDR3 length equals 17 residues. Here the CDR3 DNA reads TGCAGTGCTAGAGTAGGACTAGCGGAGGGCTCCTACAATGAGCAGTTCTTC. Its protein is CSARVGLAEGSYNEQFF.

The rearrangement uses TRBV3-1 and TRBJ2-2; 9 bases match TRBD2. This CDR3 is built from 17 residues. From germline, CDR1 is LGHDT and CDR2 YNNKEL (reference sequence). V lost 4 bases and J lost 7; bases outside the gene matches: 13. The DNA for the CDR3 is TGTGCCAGCAGCCCAGAACTACTAGCGGGTCTCGACGGGGAGCTGTTTTTT. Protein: CASSPELLAGLDGELFF.

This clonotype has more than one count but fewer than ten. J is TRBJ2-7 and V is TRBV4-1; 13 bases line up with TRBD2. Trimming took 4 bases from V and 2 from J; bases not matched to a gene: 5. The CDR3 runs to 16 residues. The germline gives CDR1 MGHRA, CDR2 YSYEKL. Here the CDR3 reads CASSPGTSGTAYEQYF. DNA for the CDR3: TGCGCCAGCAGCCCTGGGACTAGCGGGACCGCCTACGAGCAGTACTTC.

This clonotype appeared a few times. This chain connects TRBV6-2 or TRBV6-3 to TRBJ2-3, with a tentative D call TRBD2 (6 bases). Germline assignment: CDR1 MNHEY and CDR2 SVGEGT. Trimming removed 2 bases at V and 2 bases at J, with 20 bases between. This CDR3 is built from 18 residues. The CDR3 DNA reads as TGTGCCAGCAGTTACGCCGATGGTAGCGGACCTTACACAGATACGCAGTATTTT. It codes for CASSYADGSGPYTDTQYF.

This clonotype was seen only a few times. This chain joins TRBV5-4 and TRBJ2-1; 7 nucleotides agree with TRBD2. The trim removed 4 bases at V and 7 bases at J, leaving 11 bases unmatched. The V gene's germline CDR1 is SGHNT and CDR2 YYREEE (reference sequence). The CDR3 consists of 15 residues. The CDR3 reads CASSQGPTGGNEQFF. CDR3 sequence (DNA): TGTGCCAGCAGCCAGGGACCCACGGGGGGAAATGAGCAGTTCTTC.